These T cell receptor beta chains were read from a single sample in a study of T cell responses to AZD1222 COVID-19 vaccine. TCRdb's table, derived via immunoSEQ multiplex PCR, lists solely in-frame clones and lacks some. The sample yields approximately 90,000 clones, under 95% seen once. The material sequenced was peripheral blood, taken on day 0 of AZD1222 vaccination. These receptors were obtained from an adult in good health. CDR3s include the opening cysteine and the closing phenylalanine or tryptophan. D genes are given only for firm matches. Clone sizes are given selectively: once, few, many, or a class where the clone is expanded.

v_gene,abundance,d_gene,j_gene,CDR3nt,CDR3aa
TRBV5-1,NA,NA,TRBJ2-2,TGCGCCAGCAGCCCGGCCTGGGACCCAGCGTACACCGGGGAGCTGTTTTTT,CASSPAWDPAYTGELFF
TRBV19,NA,NA,TRBJ1-5,TGTGCCAGTAAAGTGGGAGTAGGGAGGTTGGATCAGCCCCAGCATTTT,CASKVGVGRLDQPQHF
TRBV6-1,NA,TRBD2,TRBJ2-1,TGTGCCAGCAGTGAAGAGGCGGGAGGAGGGGACAATGAGCAGTTCTTC,CASSEEAGGGDNEQFF
TRBV7-3,NA,TRBD2,TRBJ2-2,TGTGCCAGCAGCACTAGCGGACCCACCGGGGAGCTGTTTTTT,CASSTSGPTGELFF
TRBV28,NA,NA,TRBJ2-7,TGTGCCAGCAGCAACGGCAGGGTTAATCTCGGCTACGAGCAGTACTTC,CASSNGRVNLGYEQYF
TRBV4-1,NA,TRBD1,TRBJ2-3,TGCGCCAGCAGCCGGGACAGTAGCACAGATACGCAGTATTTT,CASSRDSSTDTQYF
TRBV10-3,NA,NA,TRBJ1-5,TGTGCCATCAGTGAGAGTATCGGTGCGGGCAATCAGCCCCAGCATTTT,CAISESIGAGNQPQHF
TRBV29-1,NA,NA,TRBJ2-1,TGCAGCGTAATGGGGACGACTTATGAGCAGTTCTTC,CSVMGTTYEQFF
TRBV9,once,TRBD2,TRBJ2-5,TGTGCCAGCAGCGCCACACTAGCGGGAGGGCGGGAGACCCAGTACTTC,CASSATLAGGRETQYF
TRBV3-1/TRBV3-2,NA,NA,TRBJ2-1,TGTGCCAGCAGCCAAAGACGGGAGAGGAATGAGCAGTTCTTC,CASSQRRERNEQFF
TRBV2,NA,TRBD2,TRBJ2-1,TGTGCCAGCCGAACCGACTACGGGGGGGAGCAGTTCTTC,CASRTDYGGEQFF
TRBV5-5,NA,NA,TRBJ2-4,TGTGCCAGCAGCTTGGACATCTTCGGTACGGTGACTTCCCAAAACATTCAGTACTTC,CASSLDIFGTVTSQNIQYF
TRBV7-9,NA,NA,TRBJ2-2,TGTGCCAGCAGCCCAGGGGAGACCGGGGAGCTGTTTTTT,CASSPGETGELFF
TRBV5-1,NA,NA,TRBJ2-2,TGCGCCAGCAGCGTTCTAATGGGAGGTCACACCGGGGAGCTGTTTTTT,CASSVLMGGHTGELFF
TRBV27,NA,TRBD2,TRBJ2-7,TGTGCCAGCAGTTTCCAGACCCCACTAGCGGGAGTTTACGAGCAGTACTTC,CASSFQTPLAGVYEQYF
TRBV29-1,NA,NA,TRBJ1-1,TGCAGCGTTCAATGGGTAGGGTCGAACACTGAAGCTTTCTTT,CSVQWVGSNTEAFF
TRBV7-2,NA,NA,TRBJ2-5,TGTGCCAGCAGCAAGGAGGAAGGACTCAGGCAAGAGACCCAGTACTTC,CASSKEEGLRQETQYF
TRBV28,many,TRBD1,TRBJ2-7,TGTGCCAGCAGTCCTCGCCGGACAGGGATCTACGAGCAGTACTTC,CASSPRRTGIYEQYF
TRBV18,NA,TRBD1,TRBJ1-4,TGTGCCAGCTCACCGGGGACAGTCGGAGTTGAAAAACTGTTTTTT,CASSPGTVGVEKLFF
TRBV27,once,NA,TRBJ1-6,TGTGCCAGCAGTCCTACAGGGAGGAGCTCCTATAATTCACCCCTCCACTTT,CASSPTGRSSYNSPLHF
TRBV28,NA,TRBD1,TRBJ2-4,TGTGCCAGCAGTTTAGGGGGGACAGGGAAAAACATTCAGTACTTC,CASSLGGTGKNIQYF
TRBV7-2,NA,NA,TRBJ1-6,TGTGCCAGCAGCTTAGTGGGGGCGATGAATAATTCACCCCTCCACTTT,CASSLVGAMNNSPLHF
TRBV2,NA,NA,TRBJ2-7,TGTGCCAGCAGTCGGGGATACGGATCCGAGCAGTACTTC,CASSRGYGSEQYF
TRBV4-1,once,TRBD2,TRBJ2-1,TGCGCCAGCAGCCAAGATAGTCTAGCGGAGATCTCCTACAATGAGCAGTTCTTC,CASSQDSLAEISYNEQFF
TRBV2,NA,NA,TRBJ1-2,TGTGCCAGCAGTCAATCGGGTAACTATGGCTACACCTTC,CASSQSGNYGYTF
TRBV19,NA,NA,TRBJ1-5,TGTGCCAGTAGTATCGTAGGGGTGACACTTGGCAATCAGCCCCAGCATTTT,CASSIVGVTLGNQPQHF
TRBV19,NA,NA,TRBJ1-2,TGTGCCAGTAGTATTGTTGAAGCGGTCGGCTACACCTTC,CASSIVEAVGYTF